The 22 T cell receptor beta chains below come from one sample, sequenced in a study of metastatic and nonmetastatic thyroid tumors. TCRdb re-called the PCR reads with MiXCR. Among roughly 4,500 clones listed, roughly a sixth were seen once. No patient received treatment before thyroid surgery. What was sequenced was adjacent normal tissue. All receptors derive from a female donor with papillary thyroid cancer or a benign thyroid nodule (not recorded which). Some clones in this sample may be carry-over from other donors' samples.

J is TRBJ1-3 and V is TRBV5-6; D ambiguous. The germline V gene has CDR1 SGHDT and CDR2 YYEEEE. The CDR3 consists of 14 residues. The germline V and J ends were trimmed by 7 bases and 0 bases, with 11 bases remaining between them. The CDR3 DNA sequence: TGTGCCAGCGGCACCGGCAACTCTGGAAACACCATATATTTT. This codes for CASGTGNSGNTIYF.

The sample holds a few counts of this clone. Different DNA sequences within this sample yield the same CDR3. The chain's CDR3 is CASSFPSAQPTTRSPLHF. CDR3 nucleotide sequence: TGTGCCAGCAGCTTCCCATCTGCACAGCCTACGACAAGGTCACCCCTCCACTTT. V and J are TRBV28 and TRBJ1-6; no firm D call. The CDR3 length is 18 residues. V lost 6 bases and J 10 bases, leaving 28 bases between the germline ends. Per germline, CDR1 MDHEN and CDR2 SYDVKM. The full variable domain, its missing parts supplied by reference TRBV28 and TRBJ1-6, is DVKVTQSSRYLVKRTGEKVFLECVQDMDHENMFWYRQDPGLGLRLIYFSYDVKMKEKGDIPEGYSVSREKKERFSLILESASTNQTSMYLCASSFPSAQPTTRSPLHFGNGTRLTVT.

This clone counts as medium-sized. In the same sample, other DNA sequences code for this CDR3. The chain joins TRBV20-1 to TRBJ2-5, with 7 bases aligning to TRBD1. Germline loops: CDR1 DFQATT, CDR2 SNEGSKA (reference sequence). This CDR3 spans 13 amino acids. V was pared by 3 bases and J by 2 bases, with 3 bases of the junction left unmatched. Here the CDR3 DNA reads TGCAGTGCTAGTAAACAGGGGCAAGAGACCCAGTACTTC. This codes for CSASKQGQETQYF.

The rearrangement links TRBV28 to TRBJ1-2; perhaps TRBD1 as D (6 bases). V was shortened by 6 bases and J by 2 bases, with 13 bases between the two germline ends. Looked up from germline, CDR1 is MDHEN and CDR2 is SYDVKM. The CDR3 runs 14 residues. Here the CDR3 DNA reads TGTGCCAGCAGACCCGGACAGCGAAACTATGGCTACACCTTC. Amino acids: CASRPGQRNYGYTF.

The chain couples TRBV9 to TRBJ1-3; TRBD1 agrees at 7 bases. Looked up from germline, CDR1 is SGDLS and CDR2 is YYNGEE. This CDR3 is 13 amino acids long. Losses at the gene ends were 4 bases for V and 3 bases for J; bases not matched to a gene: 1. The CDR3 sequence: CASSRDSGNTIYF. The DNA for the CDR3 is TGTGCCAGCAGCCGGGACAGTGGAAACACCATATATTTT.

This chain links TRBV12-3 or TRBV12-4 with TRBJ1-2, with D maybe TRBD1 (5 bases). The ends were cut back, 4 bases at V and 8 bases at J, with 8 bases in the middle. The CDR3 runs 11 residues. The CDR3 is CASSSRTGYTF. In nucleotides, the CDR3 is TGTGCCAGCAGTTCAAGGACAGGCTACACCTTC.

Relative to its sample, this clone is medium-sized. The chain links TRBV9 to TRBJ1-4, with D uncertain. V lost 7 bases, J lost 5 bases, and 21 bases lay in between. The length of the CDR3 is 16 residues. Germline loops: CDR1 SGDLS, CDR2 YYNGEE. The CDR3 here is CASEEPALELNEKLFF. The CDR3 DNA reads TGTGCCAGCGAGGAGCCAGCCCTAGAACTAAATGAAAAACTGTTTTTT.

The sample holds a few counts of this clone. The chain combines TRBV6-1 with TRBJ1-2; D is unresolved. CDR1 MNHNS and CDR2 SASEGT come from the germline V gene. This CDR3 spans 12 amino acids. Trimming left V 1 base short and J 13 bases short, with 13 bases between. The CDR3 coding sequence is TGTGCCAGCAGTGAAGGGGAGTGGGCGCTCACCTTC. This gives the protein CASSEGEWALTF.

Judged by abundance, this clone is medium-sized. The chain employs TRBV5-1 and TRBJ1-1, with D perhaps matching TRBD1 (5 bases). The ends were cut back, 4 bases at V and 0 bases at J, with 10 bases in the middle. The CDR3 loop spans 14 amino acids. Germline CDR1 SGHRS, CDR2 YFSETQ. CDR3 DNA sequence: TGCGCCAGCAGCAGGGGAGCTATGAACACTGAAGCTTTCTTT. It is translated as CASSRGAMNTEAFF.

This clone is medium-sized by share. The V and J genes are TRBV24-1 and TRBJ1-5; D call uncertain. Germline V CDR1 and CDR2: KGHDR, SFDVKD. This CDR3 contains 13 residues. Trimming pared 2 bases from V and 4 bases from J, leaving 5 bases between. CDR3 sequence reads: CATSDYGNQPQHF. As DNA, the CDR3 is TGTGCCACCAGTGATTATGGGAATCAGCCCCAGCATTTT.

The CDR3 DNA reads as TGTGCCAGCAGCTTAGACCCATACCGCGAGCAGTACGTC. Its protein product is CASSLDPYREQYV. J is TRBJ2-7 and V is TRBV5-4; D unclear. Germline CDR1 reads SGHNT; CDR2 reads YYREEE (reference sequence). The CDR3 is 13 amino acids. V lost 2 bases, J lost 6 bases, and 12 bases lay in between.

This clone was detected only a few times. The chain's CDR3 is CATSDGGSCYGYTF. DNA for the CDR3: TGTGCCACCAGTGATGGGGGATCTTGCTATGGCTACACCTTC. The chain employs TRBV24-1 and TRBJ1-2, with D perhaps TRBD1 (5 bases). Germline V lookup: CDR1 KGHDR, CDR2 SFDVKD. V lost 3 bases, J lost 4 bases, and 11 bases lay in between. There are 14 residues in the CDR3.

This clone occurred a few times. Compared with germline, one end of the junction differs, possibly owing to a read error. CDR3 nucleotide sequence: TGCGCCAGCAGCTTGGATTTGCGGGGGACCTACACTGAGCAGTTCTTC. Translation gives CASSLDLRGTYTEQFF. The genes are TRBV5-1 and TRBJ2-1; 7 nucleotides line up with TRBD2. Per the germline V gene, CDR1 is SGHRS and CDR2 is YFSETQ. The CDR3 consists of 16 residues.

By frequency in the sample, this clone is large. The chain recombines TRBV6-1 with TRBJ2-3; D not certain. Trimming stripped 5 bases from V and 0 bases from J, with 9 bases between. The germline V gene encodes CDR1 MNHNS and CDR2 SASEGT. The length of the CDR3 is 14 residues. CDR3 in DNA: TGTGCCAGCAGTTCCCCCAGCAGCACAGATACGCAGTATTTT. Translation: CASSSPSSTDTQYF.

The chain couples TRBV6-5 to TRBJ2-7, with D possibly being TRBD2 (5 bases). Germline V CDR1 and CDR2: MNHEY, SVGAGI. V was trimmed by 2 bases and J by 0 bases, leaving 14 bases between them. This CDR3 has 16 amino acids. The DNA of the CDR3 is TGTGCCAGCAGTTACGGACGCCCCCGGGGCTCCTACGAGCAGTACTTC. Its protein is CASSYGRPRGSYEQYF.

This clone was picked up a small number of times. The chain combines TRBV27 with TRBJ2-3; a weak D match, TRBD1 (6 bases). The CDR3 runs to 15 residues. Germline V gene data show CDR1 as MNHEY and CDR2 as SMNVEV (reference sequence). The germline V and J ends were trimmed by 3 bases and 2 bases, with 12 bases remaining between them. The CDR3 region is CASSFRGQATDTQYF. In DNA, the CDR3 is TGTGCCAGCAGTTTTCGGGGACAAGCCACAGATACGCAGTATTTT.

This clone appeared many times. This chain connects TRBV9 to TRBJ1-3; D not certain. V gave up 2 bases and J gave up 2 bases, with 8 bases separating them. This CDR3 spans 14 amino acids. Germline V gene sequence: CDR1 SGDLS, CDR2 YYNGEE. The CDR3 loop reads CASSVGVPGNTIYF. In nucleotides, the CDR3 is TGTGCCAGCAGCGTTGGGGTTCCTGGAAACACCATATATTTT. Together with reference TRBV9 and TRBJ1-3, the CDR3 gives the full variable domain: DSGVTQTPKHLITATGQRVTLRCSPRSGDLSVYWYQQSLDQGLQFLIQYYNGEERAKGNILERFSAQQFPDLHSELNLSSLELGDSALYFCASSVGVPGNTIYFGEGSWLTVV.

This clone was seen only a few times. At one end, the junction sequence differs from germline, possibly due to a read error. The V call is TRBV6-1, the J call TRBJ1-5; D gene unclear. Germline V gene lookup returns CDR1 MNHNS and CDR2 SASEGT. The CDR3 loop spans 15 amino acids. CDR3 sequence (DNA): TGTGCCACCTCGCATACGTCCCTTAGCAATCAGCCACAGCATTTT. This codes for CATSHTSLSNQPQHF.

In this sample, this clone is medium-sized. The rearrangement joins TRBV7-8 to TRBJ2-2; D is unclear. The germline V gene encodes CDR1 SGHVS and CDR2 FQNEAQ. V was pared by 7 bases and J by 1 base, with 10 bases between. The CDR3 sequence is 14 residues long. In DNA form, the CDR3 reads TGTGCCAGCACCACACCGCAGAACACCGGGGAGCTGTTTTTT. Translation gives CASTTPQNTGELFF.

The V gene is TRBV27, the J gene TRBJ2-5; 12 bases fit TRBD2. J lost 1 base, V lost 4 bases, and 10 bases had no gene match. The V gene's germline CDR1 is MNHEY and CDR2 SMNVEV (reference sequence). The CDR3 runs 18 residues. The CDR3 DNA follows: TGTGCCAGCAGTTCCGGGCTAGCGGGAGGGCCTGTCCAAGAGACCCAGTACTTC. As protein: CASSSGLAGGPVQETQYF.

This chain joins TRBV27 and TRBJ2-1, with D uncertain. V lost 5 bases to trimming and J lost 2 bases, with 7 bases between them. The CDR3 totals 13 residues. Per the germline V gene, CDR1 is MNHEY and CDR2 is SMNVEV (reference sequence). Here the CDR3 DNA reads TGTGCCAGCAGTGGGGTACCCTACAATGAGCAGTTCTTC. Translation: CASSGVPYNEQFF.

This clone was recorded many times. The V call is TRBV20-1, the J call TRBJ2-4; maybe TRBD2 (5 bases). CDR1 is DFQATT and CDR2 is SNEGSKA in the germline V gene (reference sequence). The CDR3 has 15 amino acids. With 3 bases removed from V and 1 base from J, the gap between germline ends came to 13 bases. As DNA, the CDR3 is TGCAGTGCTAGTGAAACTAGTTGGGCCAAAAACATTCAGTACTTC. It codes for CSASETSWAKNIQYF.